Each of the 18 T cell receptor beta chains below was sequenced from the same sample in a study of T-cell reconstitution after alpha-beta-depleted transplantation in children. The authors prepared the TCRbeta library with unique molecular identifiers. TCRdb ran MiXCR on the PCR reads and lists one entry per CDR3 protein. The sample lists almost 600,000 distinct CDR3 sequences; about a quarter were seen once. The sequences come from PBMCs, collected before TCRalphabeta/CD19-depleted stem cell transplant. The receptors come from a boy in the first two years of life with Wiskott-Aldrich syndrome, due to receive a stem cell transplant.

This chain joins TRBV5-1 and TRBJ2-7; a possible D gene is TRBD2 (5 bases). The CDR3 spans 16 residues. Germline CDR1 reads SGHRS; CDR2 reads YFSETQ. The V and J ends lost 0 bases and 4 bases respectively, with 17 bases between them. In nucleotides, the CDR3 is TGCGCCAGCAGCTTGGTCGCACTAGAGGTCGGATACGAGCAGTACTTC. It codes for CASSLVALEVGYEQYF.

The gene calls are TRBV20-1 and TRBJ2-3; 9 bases are a match to TRBD2. Germline V CDR1 and CDR2: DFQATT, SNEGSKA (reference sequence). The CDR3 sequence is 16 residues long. Trimming removed 3 bases from V and 2 bases from J; junction bases left unmatched: 9. The chain's CDR3 is CSASTGLAGNTDTQYF. In nucleotides, the CDR3 is TGCAGTGCTAGTACCGGTCTAGCGGGAAACACAGATACGCAGTATTTT.

The chain employs TRBV6-5 and TRBJ2-7; 7 nucleotides line up with TRBD1. Germline lookup yields CDR1 MNHEY and CDR2 SVGAGI. The V and J ends lost 0 bases and 5 bases, in that order; junction bases with no gene match: 10. The CDR3 is 16 amino acids. The CDR3 reads CASSYSMTGTDNEQYF. For the CDR3, the DNA is TGTGCCAGCAGTTACTCCATGACCGGGACAGACAACGAGCAGTACTTC.

This clonotype was detected a few times. This chain joins TRBV9 and TRBJ2-2; no clear D gene. Trimming took 0 bases from V and 4 from J, leaving 13 bases between them. The CDR3 totals 16 residues. The germline V gene has CDR1 SGDLS and CDR2 YYNGEE. The CDR3 spells CASSVVSGGTTGELFF. CDR3 nucleotide sequence: TGTGCCAGCAGCGTAGTTTCCGGCGGAACCACCGGGGAGCTGTTTTTT.

The chain couples TRBV15 to TRBJ2-5, with D perhaps matching TRBD1 (5 bases). CDR1 is LNHNV, CDR2 YYDKDF, per germline (reference sequence). The ends were cut back, 8 bases at V and 6 bases at J, with 19 bases in the middle. The CDR3 sequence is 14 residues long. Here the CDR3 reads CATATGPNRKTQYF. For the CDR3, the DNA is TGTGCCACCGCAACAGGACCCAATCGGAAGACCCAGTACTTC. The variable domain in full, with the rest retrieved from reference TRBV15 and TRBJ2-5, is DAMVIQNPRYQVTQFGKPVTLSCSQTLNHNVMYWYQQKSSQAPKLLFHYYDKDFNNEADTPDNFQSRRPNTSFCFLDIRSPGLGDTAMYLCATATGPNRKTQYFGPGTRLLVL.

This clonotype was counted only a few times. The chain carries TRBV12-3 or TRBV12-4 and TRBJ2-5, with 11 bases lining up with TRBD2. The CDR3 is made up of 15 amino acids. J was trimmed by 5 bases and V by 5 bases; bases with no gene match: 7. The CDR3 nucleotides are TGTGCCAGCAGTGAACGACTAGCGGGATTGGAGACCCAGTACTTC. It encodes CASSERLAGLETQYF.

In this sample, this clonotype turned up a few times. This rearrangement joins TRBV20-1 to TRBJ2-2, with D tentatively TRBD1 (6 bases). Trimming cost V 6 bases and J 1 base, with 9 bases left between them. There are 13 residues in the CDR3. The germline CDR1 and CDR2 sequences are DFQATT and SNEGSKA (reference sequence). This CDR3 is CSAEGQNTGELFF. CDR3 DNA: TGCAGTGCCGAGGGACAGAACACCGGGGAGCTGTTTTTT.

This chain uses TRBV6-1 with TRBJ2-6; the match to TRBD1 covers 9 bases. Germline V CDR1 and CDR2: MNHNS, SASEGT. The length of the CDR3 is 18 residues. V gave up 2 bases and J gave up 1 base; unmatched junction bases: 6. The chain's CDR3 is CASSERYGQGSGANVLTF. The CDR3 DNA is TGTGCCAGCAGTGAACGATACGGACAGGGGTCTGGGGCCAACGTCCTGACTTTC.

This clonotype was found a few times. The rearrangement links TRBV20-1 to TRBJ2-1, with unresolved D. Trimming took 4 bases from V and 2 from J, leaving 15 bases between them. The CDR3 consists of 15 residues. Germline CDR1 is DFQATT and CDR2 is SNEGSKA (reference sequence). The CDR3 region is CSAKAARPTYNEQFF. CDR3 DNA sequence: TGCAGTGCTAAGGCGGCGCGGCCAACCTACAATGAGCAGTTCTTC.

The gene calls are TRBV20-1 and TRBJ1-6; 9 bases match TRBD1. In germline, CDR1 is DFQATT, CDR2 SNEGSKA (reference sequence). The CDR3 covers 15 residues. Losses at the gene ends were 0 bases for V and 7 bases for J; bases not matched to a gene: 4. CDR3 nucleotides: TGCAGTGCTAGAGATCCCGGGACAGGGAATTCACCCCTCCACTTT. Translated, it gives CSARDPGTGNSPLHF.

The rearrangement uses TRBV14 and TRBJ2-6, with D possibly TRBD2 on 5 matching bases. This CDR3 comprises 16 residues. Germline values: CDR1 SGHDN, CDR2 FVKESK. V was cut by 0 bases and J by 5 bases, with 11 bases left in between. The CDR3 loop reads CASSQEIGVRANVLTF. The CDR3 region has the DNA TGTGCCAGCAGCCAAGAGATCGGGGTTAGGGCCAACGTCCTGACTTTC.

This clonotype turned up a few times. The chain couples TRBV7-2 to TRBJ2-5, with D perhaps TRBD1 or TRBD2 (5 bases each). Trimming took 0 bases from V and 7 from J, leaving 12 bases between them. Germline-derived CDR1 and CDR2 are SGHTA and FQGNSA. CDR3 length: 14 amino acids. The CDR3 DNA follows: TGTGCCAGCAGCTTAGCGCTTGGGGACGGGACCCAGTACTTC. Its protein product is CASSLALGDGTQYF. The full variable domain, completed using reference TRBV7-2 and TRBJ2-5, is GAGVSQSPSNKVTEKGKDVELRCDPISGHTALYWYRQSLGQGLEFLIYFQGNSAPDKSGLPSDRFSAERTGGSVSTLTIQRTQQEDSAVYLCASSLALGDGTQYFGPGTRLLVL.

This clonotype occurred a few times. The chain is built from TRBV20-1 and TRBJ2-7; 7 nucleotides align to TRBD2. CDR3 length equals 12 residues. Germline V gene sequence: CDR1 DFQATT, CDR2 SNEGSKA (reference sequence). With 2 bases clipped from V and 3 bases from J, the junction kept 1 base outside the gene matches. The DNA of the CDR3 is TGCAGTGCTAGACTAGCGGACTACGAGCAGTACTTC. Translation gives CSARLADYEQYF.

This chain links TRBV5-1 with TRBJ2-5; perhaps D is TRBD1 or TRBD2 (6 bases each). The V end was cut by 1 base, the J end by 5 bases, with 15 bases between. The CDR3 has 15 amino acids. Germline assignment: CDR1 SGHRS and CDR2 YFSETQ. The CDR3 is CASSLFAGEAETQYF. CDR3 bases: TGCGCCAGCAGCTTGTTTGCAGGGGAGGCGGAGACCCAGTACTTC.

The chain joins TRBV7-8 to TRBJ2-7; 7 bases are shared with TRBD1. There are 15 residues in the CDR3. V gave up 5 bases and J gave up 4 bases; unmatched junction bases: 11. The germline V gene encodes CDR1 SGHVS and CDR2 FQNEAQ. DNA for the CDR3: TGTGCCAGCAGCCAAGAGGGACAGAAGGCTTACGAGCAGTACTTC. Translating gives CASSQEGQKAYEQYF.

This clonotype came up a few times. The CDR3 sequence: CASGDRDKYNEQFF. Here the CDR3 DNA reads TGTGCCAGCGGGGACCGGGACAAATACAATGAGCAGTTCTTC. The chain joins TRBV12-3 or TRBV12-4 to TRBJ2-1, with D perhaps TRBD1 (6 bases). The CDR3 sequence is 14 residues long. Trimming left V 8 bases short and J 4 bases short, with 15 bases between.

The chain employs TRBV18 and TRBJ2-1; 10 bases are a match to TRBD2. The CDR3 covers 16 residues. Germline V gene lookup returns CDR1 KGHSH and CDR2 LQKENI. Trimming at V came to 2 bases and at J to 7 bases, leaving 8 bases not matched to a gene. The CDR3 region is CASSPKELAGENEQFF. The CDR3 coding sequence is TGTGCCAGCTCACCAAAGGAGCTAGCGGGAGAGAATGAGCAGTTCTTC.

The gene calls are TRBV5-1 and TRBJ2-2, with D possibly matching TRBD1 (6 bases). V was clipped by 4 bases and J by 7 bases, with 14 bases between them. Looked up from germline, CDR1 is SGHRS and CDR2 is YFSETQ. The CDR3 contains 14 residues. This CDR3 reads CASSRQATNGELFF. The CDR3 coding sequence is TGCGCCAGCAGCAGACAGGCAACGAACGGGGAGCTGTTTTTT.